This T cell receptor beta chain was documented in a study of T-cell reconstitution after alpha-beta-depleted transplantation in children (dated by TCRdb to the mid-2010s). Notes on the research overall: Using TCR repertoire profiling, the study quantitatively followed how T-cell immune reconstitution unfolded in children after TCRalphabeta/CD19-depleted allogeneic hematopoietic cell transplantation.

The germline V gene supplies CDR1 MGHRA and CDR2 YSYEKL. V is pared back by 1 base and J by 3 bases, with 10 bases lying between the germline termini. Taken from cysteine to phenylalanine, the CDR3 has 14 residues. The CDR3 DNA has 42 bases and is translated from base 1. Interpreted using the paper, the treatment or condition label stands for: allogeneic hematopoietic cell transplantation with graft depleted of TCRalphabeta T cells and CD19 B cells. The transplant recipients were children given TCRalphabeta/CD19-depleted allogeneic hematopoietic cell grafts. Broader findings and caveats from the paper: The high TCRbeta diversity at day 60 in some patients was ascribed to recipient T cells and intrathymic progenitors that had survived conditioning. The apparently early recovery of alphabetaT-cell counts about two months after transplant reportedly depended on only several hundred rapidly expanded clones that came from non-depleted graft cells. Over subsequent months, a decline in hyperexpanded clone frequencies was noted, and after one year, T-cell counts and TCRbeta diversity were mostly ascribed to newly produced T cells.

Library prep was done by PCR. TCRdb lists the instrument as Illumina HiSeq 2500. To normalize quantification of the TCRbeta repertoire, the TCR libraries were built with molecular barcoding that relied on unique molecular identifiers. In-frame beta chains were kept once TCRdb had trimmed the public reads at Q25 with fastp and called clones with MiXCR. One record per CDR3 amino acid sequence lists the most common genes and DNA. Present in this sample are 900,000 or so distinct CDR3 sequences, 16% of which were seen just once. 5% of the sample goes to the ten largest clones. This clonotype has more than one count but fewer than ten. What this receptor recognizes is not known. Base quality data are lacking; no much larger clone is found one base away.

The chain employs TRBV4-1 and TRBJ2-7; the D gene remains uncertain. This TCR derives from a male patient younger than 18 who had a stem cell transplant for acute lymphoblastic leukemia, so the T cells may come from the graft donor. The sequenced sample was PBMCs, mostly from graft donor cells, obtained 360 days after TCRalphabeta/CD19-depleted stem cell transplant. The CDR3 region reads CASSQGTNHYEQYF. In nucleotides, the sequence is TGCGCCAGCAGCCAAGGAACTAATCACTACGAGCAGTACTTC.